This TCR beta chain is drawn from a study of blood T cell repertoires in COVID-19. In the study overall: The origin of the acute and convalescent COVID-19 samples was the United States, Italy and Spain.

Trimming shortened V by 1 base and J by 8 bases, and 12 bases separated the two germline ends. Germline lookup yields CDR1 MGHRA and CDR2 YSYEKL. This CDR3 region has 14 residues. The study drew participants aged about 18 to 95 years from 20 to 30 US areas. Which cohort a participant joined came from the clinical history participants gave. Cohort 3 donors were reported recovered after two negative PCRs, clearance, or symptom resolution. The table came from immunoSEQ multiplex PCR; TCRdb's copy has only in-frame clones and leaves some out. Of about 250,000 clones in the sample, around 86% were seen once.

This chain uses TRBV4-1 with TRBJ2-1; D is undetermined. Source material: PBMCs or T cells enriched from blood (not recorded which). The TCR comes from a man between 18 and 35 years old who had recovered from COVID-19. The CDR3 DNA sequence: TGCGCCAGCAGCCAAGTGCTCGGTGGAGATGAGCAGTTCTTC. This encodes CASSQVLGGDEQFF.